This T cell receptor beta chain was captured by sequencing in a study of graft-versus-host responses after intestinal transplantation. V lost 7 bases to trimming and J lost 4 bases; unmatched junction nucleotides: 10. The CDR3 covers 15 residues. Note on this clone: Its cognate antigen is unknown.

Assay: immunoSEQ multiplex PCR; the TCRdb copy retains only in-frame clones and omits some. The repertoire has about 90,000 clones, approximately 89% of them found once; the top ten carry 0.3% to 0.35%. The chain employs TRBV6-7 and TRBJ2-3, with TRBD2 matching over 8 bases. TRBV6-7 is an open reading frame, and its role is uncertain. This TCR came from a human donor who was the organ donor for an intestinal transplant. Material: unstimulated CD4+ T cells sorted from spleen or lymph node cells, obtained before transplant. The CDR3 spells CASIYQREHADTQYF. CDR3 nucleotides: TGTGCCAGCATATACCAGCGGGAGCATGCAGATACGCAGTATTTT.